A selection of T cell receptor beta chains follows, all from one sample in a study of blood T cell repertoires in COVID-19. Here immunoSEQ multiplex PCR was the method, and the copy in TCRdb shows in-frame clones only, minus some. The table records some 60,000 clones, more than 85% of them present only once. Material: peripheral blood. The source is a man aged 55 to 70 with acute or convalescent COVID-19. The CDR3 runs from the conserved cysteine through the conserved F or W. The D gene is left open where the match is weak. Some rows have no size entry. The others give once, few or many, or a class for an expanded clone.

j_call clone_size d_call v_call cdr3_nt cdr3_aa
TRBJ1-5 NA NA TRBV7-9 TGTGCCAGCAGCCGAGGGGGTAACCGAGAGGGGCAGCCCCAGCATTTT CASSRGGNREGQPQHF
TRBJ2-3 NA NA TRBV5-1 TGCGCCAGCAGACAGGGCGACAGCACAGATACGCAGTATTTT CASRQGDSTDTQYF
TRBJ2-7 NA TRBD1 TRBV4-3 TGCGCCAGCAGCTACTCCGGGACAGGGGAATACGAGCAGTACTTC CASSYSGTGEYEQYF
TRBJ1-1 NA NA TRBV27 TGTGCCAGCAGTTTATCGGGCAGGCTGAACACTGAAGCTTTCTTT CASSLSGRLNTEAFF
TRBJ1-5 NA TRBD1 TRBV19 TGTGCCAGTAGTACCGGACAGGAGGATCAGCCCCAGCATTTT CASSTGQEDQPQHF
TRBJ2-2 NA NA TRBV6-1 TGTGCCAGCAGTGAGACAGGGAACACCGGGGAGCTGTTTTTT CASSETGNTGELFF
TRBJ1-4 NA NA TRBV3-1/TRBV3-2 TGTGCCAGCAGCCAAGACGGAGGGGAAAAACTGTTTTTT CASSQDGGEKLFF
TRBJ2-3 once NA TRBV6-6 TGTGCCAGCAGTTACTCTTCGGGAGATACGCAGTATTTT CASSYSSGDTQYF
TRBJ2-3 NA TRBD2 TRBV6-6 TGTGCCAGCAGTTACTCGCGGGGGATCGGCACAGATACGCAGTATTTT CASSYSRGIGTDTQYF
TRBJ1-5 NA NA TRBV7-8 TGTGCCAGCAGCCCACTGGGAGGGCTCAGCAATCAGCCCCAGCATTTT CASSPLGGLSNQPQHF
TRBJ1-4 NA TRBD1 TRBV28 TGTGCCAGCAGTTTCTCCGAAACAGGGGGGGCAAAACTGTTTTTT CASSFSETGGAKLFF
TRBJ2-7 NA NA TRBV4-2 TGTGCCAGCAGCAATACGGGATCCTCCTACGAGCAGTACTTC CASSNTGSSYEQYF
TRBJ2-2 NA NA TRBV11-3 TGTGCCAGCTCGAAGGGAGTGGCGAACACCGGGGAGCTGTTTTTT CASSKGVANTGELFF
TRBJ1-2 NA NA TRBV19 TGTGCCAGTACCCCGACAGGCAACTATGGCTACACCTTC CASTPTGNYGYTF
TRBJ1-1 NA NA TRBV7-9 TGTGCCAGCAGCTTAGTGGCAGGGGCCGGACCTGAAGCTTTCTTT CASSLVAGAGPEAFF
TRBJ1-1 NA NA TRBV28 TGTGCCAGCAGTGGTGACGCCCAGGGGATCTTT CASSGDAQGIF
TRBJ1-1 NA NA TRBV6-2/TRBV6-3 TGTGCCAGCACCCCGGCAGCGTCCCATGAAGCTTTCTTT CASTPAASHEAFF
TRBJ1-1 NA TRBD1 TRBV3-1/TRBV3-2 TGTGCCAGCAGCCGGGGACAGGACCTGAACACTGAAGCTTTCTTT CASSRGQDLNTEAFF
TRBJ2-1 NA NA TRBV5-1 TGCGCCAGCAGCTTGGCGGCTACCACAACGAGCGGTGAGCAGTTCTTC CASSLAATTTSGEQFF
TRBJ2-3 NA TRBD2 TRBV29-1 TGCAGCGTTTCCAATCCCCTAGCGGGAGATTCGGATACGCAGTATTTT CSVSNPLAGDSDTQYF
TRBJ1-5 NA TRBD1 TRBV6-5 TGTGCCAGCAGTTATGGACAGGCTAATCAGCCCCAGCATTTT CASSYGQANQPQHF
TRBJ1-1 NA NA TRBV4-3 TGCGCCAGCAGCCAAGACTCCACAGGGATGAACACTGAAGCTTTCTTT CASSQDSTGMNTEAFF
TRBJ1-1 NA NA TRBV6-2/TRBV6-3 TGTGCCAGCAGTTACGGAGGGGTTAGTACTGAAGCTTTCTTT CASSYGGVSTEAFF
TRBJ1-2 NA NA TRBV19 TGTGCCAGTAGTACGGCCAGGACAGAGGTCTTTCGATATGGCTACACCTTC CASSTARTEVFRYGYTF
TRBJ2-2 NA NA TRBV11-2 TGTGCCAGCAGCCCTCCGGTGGCCGGGGAGCTGTTTTTT CASSPPVAGELFF
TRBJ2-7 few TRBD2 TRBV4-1 TGCGCCAGCAGCCCATGGACTAGCGGGAGCTACGAGCAGTACTTC CASSPWTSGSYEQYF
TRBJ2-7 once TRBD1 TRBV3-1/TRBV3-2 TGTGCCAGCAGCCAAGAGGGGACAGGGCTTTTTACTGACTACGAGCAGTACTTC CASSQEGTGLFTDYEQYF
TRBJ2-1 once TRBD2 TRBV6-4 TGTGCCAGCAGCCCCCTAGCGGGAACCTACAATGAGCAGTTCTTC CASSPLAGTYNEQFF
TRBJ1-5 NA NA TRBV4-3 TGCGCCAGCAGCCGAGGAGTAAATATCAGGCCCCAGCATTTT CASSRGVNIRPQHF
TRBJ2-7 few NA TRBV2 TGTGCCAGCAGTGACGGCGGGATGTCCTACGAGCAGTACTTC CASSDGGMSYEQYF
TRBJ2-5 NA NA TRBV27 TGTGCCAGCAGTTTATTGGGGGCGGCCCCCCAAGAGACCCAGTACTTC CASSLLGAAPQETQYF
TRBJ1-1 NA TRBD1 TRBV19 TGTGCCAGTAGTACAACAGGGGACACTGAAGCTTTCTTT CASSTTGDTEAFF
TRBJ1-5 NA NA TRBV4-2 TGTGCCAGCAGCCAAGGAAGGGGAGGAAATCAGCCCCAGCATTTT CASSQGRGGNQPQHF
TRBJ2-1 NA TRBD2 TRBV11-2 TGTGCCAGCAGCTCGGGACTAGCGACATACAATGAGCAGTTCTTC CASSSGLATYNEQFF
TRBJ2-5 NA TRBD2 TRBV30 TGTGCCTGGAGTGTAATCCGGGGGGTGGGTGACCAGTACTTC CAWSVIRGVGDQYF
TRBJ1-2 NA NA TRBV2 TGTGCCAGCGGGCGGGAAGGTAGGGCCATCTATGGCTACACCTTC CASGREGRAIYGYTF
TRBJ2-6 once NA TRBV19 TGTGCCAGTAGTGCCCAGTCCGGGGCCAACGTCCTGACTTTC CASSAQSGANVLTF